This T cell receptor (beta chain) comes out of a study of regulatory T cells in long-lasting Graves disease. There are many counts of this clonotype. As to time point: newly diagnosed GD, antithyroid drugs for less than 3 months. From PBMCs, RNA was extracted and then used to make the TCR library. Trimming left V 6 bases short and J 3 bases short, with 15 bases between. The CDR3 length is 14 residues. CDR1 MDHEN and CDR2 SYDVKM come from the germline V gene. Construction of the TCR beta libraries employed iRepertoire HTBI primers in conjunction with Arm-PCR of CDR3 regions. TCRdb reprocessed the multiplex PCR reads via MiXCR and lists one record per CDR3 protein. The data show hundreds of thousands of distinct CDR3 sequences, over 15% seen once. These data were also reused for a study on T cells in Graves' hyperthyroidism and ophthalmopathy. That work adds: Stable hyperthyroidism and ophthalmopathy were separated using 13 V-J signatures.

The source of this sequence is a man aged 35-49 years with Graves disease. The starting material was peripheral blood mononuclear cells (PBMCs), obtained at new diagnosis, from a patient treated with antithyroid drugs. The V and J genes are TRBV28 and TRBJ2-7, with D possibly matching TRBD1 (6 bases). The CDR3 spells CASSLLDSNYEQYF. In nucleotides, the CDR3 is TGTGCCAGCAGCCTTCTGGACAGTAACTACGAGCAGTACTTC.